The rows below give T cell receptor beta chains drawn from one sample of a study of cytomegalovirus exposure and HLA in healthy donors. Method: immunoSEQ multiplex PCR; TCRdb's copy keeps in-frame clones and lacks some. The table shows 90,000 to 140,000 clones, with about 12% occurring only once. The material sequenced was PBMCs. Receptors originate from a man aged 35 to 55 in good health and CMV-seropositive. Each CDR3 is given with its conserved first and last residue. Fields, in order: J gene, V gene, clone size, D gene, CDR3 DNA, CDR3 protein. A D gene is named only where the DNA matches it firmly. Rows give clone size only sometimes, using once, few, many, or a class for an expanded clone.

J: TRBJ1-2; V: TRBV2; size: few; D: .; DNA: TGTGCCAGCAGAAGGAGTGATGGCTACACCTTC; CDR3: CASRRSDGYTF
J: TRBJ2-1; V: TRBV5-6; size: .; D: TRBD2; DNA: TGTGCCCCCAGGACTAGCGGGCCTTTCTCCTACAATGAGCAGTTCTTC; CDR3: CAPRTSGPFSYNEQFF
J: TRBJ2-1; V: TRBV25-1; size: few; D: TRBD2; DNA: TGTGCCAGCAGTCGAGCGGGAGGGTCCTACAATGAGCAGTTCTTC; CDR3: CASSRAGGSYNEQFF
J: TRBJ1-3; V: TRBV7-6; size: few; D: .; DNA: TGTGCCAGCAGCACGGGTCCGTCCTCTGGAAACACCATATATTTT; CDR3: CASSTGPSSGNTIYF
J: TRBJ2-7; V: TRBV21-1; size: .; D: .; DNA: TGTGCCAGCAGCAAGTCGGCGGATAGCTCCTACGAGCAGTACTTC; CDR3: CASSKSADSSYEQYF
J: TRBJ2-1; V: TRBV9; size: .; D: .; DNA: TGTGCCAGCAGCGTCGCAGGGGCCTCCTACAATGAGCAGTTCTTC; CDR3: CASSVAGASYNEQFF
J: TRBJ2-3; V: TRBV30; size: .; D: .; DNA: TGTGCCTGGAGTCGAACTGGACCGGGAACAGATACGCAGTATTTT; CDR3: CAWSRTGPGTDTQYF
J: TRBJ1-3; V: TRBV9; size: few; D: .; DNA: TGTGCCAGCAGCGTAGGGACAGCCTCTGGAAACACCATATATTTT; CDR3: CASSVGTASGNTIYF
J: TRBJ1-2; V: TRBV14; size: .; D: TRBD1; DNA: TGTGCCAGCAGCCAAGAGGGACAGGGGTTCGGAGACTATGGCTACACCTTC; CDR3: CASSQEGQGFGDYGYTF
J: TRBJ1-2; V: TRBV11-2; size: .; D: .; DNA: TGTGCCAGCAGCTTAGATTTCAACAGGGTAAATAACTATGGCTACACCTTC; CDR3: CASSLDFNRVNNYGYTF
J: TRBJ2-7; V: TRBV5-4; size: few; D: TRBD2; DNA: TGTGCCAGCAGCAGGACTAGCGGAACGTACGAGCAGTACTTC; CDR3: CASSRTSGTYEQYF
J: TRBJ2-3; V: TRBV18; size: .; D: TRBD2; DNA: TGTGCCAGCTCACCACCTAATCCAGCGGGAGGGACAGATACGCAGTATTTT; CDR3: CASSPPNPAGGTDTQYF